Only a few counts were recorded for the clone carrying this TCR beta chain. Primers for the PCR totalled 60 Vbeta and 13 Jbeta. Assay used: immunoSEQ multiplex PCR; TCRdb lists only in-frame clones, some missing. In the table there are 150,000 or so clones, around 66% of which are singletons. The sample comes from a study of cytomegalovirus exposure and HLA in healthy donors. J lost 4 bases, V lost 5 bases, and 8 bases had no gene match. This CDR3 contains 15 residues. From germline, CDR1 is SNHLY and CDR2 FYNNEI. The sequence derives from a young woman in good health and CMV-seropositive. The specimen sequenced was PBMCs. This rearrangement joins TRBV2 to TRBJ1-3; 7 positions match TRBD1. This CDR3 is CASSLQGTEGNTIYF. The CDR3 DNA follows: TGTGCCAGCAGTCTACAGGGGACGGAGGGAAACACCATATATTTT.